This T cell receptor (beta chain) was profiled in a study of blood T cells in healthy people across ages. Each donor supplied roughly 9 milliliters of peripheral blood. With a J-beta primer mix and a sample-barcoded 5' primer, a second PCR ran about 6 to 11 cycles. Tags on each cDNA molecule came from a template-switch adaptor with 12 random nucleotides. TCRdb re-analysed the 5' RACE reads in MiXCR, keeping a single row per CDR3 protein. The sample lists roughly 1,800,000 distinct CDR3 sequences; roughly 52% were seen once. This CDR3 has 14 residues. Germline V gene lookup returns CDR1 SGHKS and CDR2 YYEKEE (reference sequence). Points from the study as a whole: PBMC samples, being unsorted, prevented any conclusive comparison of naive and antigen-experienced cells. Both higher diversity and more naive CD4+ cells marked long-lived donors when set against aged donors.

On this clonotype itself: Antigen specificity is unknown. This may stem from a read error, because a much larger clone lies one nucleotide away.

The TCR comes from a woman aged 40 to 49 in good health. The chain is built from TRBV5-5 and TRBJ2-6, with D unresolved. Sequenced material: blood. CDR3: CVSSLSTGANVLTF. The CDR3 DNA is TGTGTCAGCAGCCTGTCGACGGGGGCCAACGTCCTGACTTTC.